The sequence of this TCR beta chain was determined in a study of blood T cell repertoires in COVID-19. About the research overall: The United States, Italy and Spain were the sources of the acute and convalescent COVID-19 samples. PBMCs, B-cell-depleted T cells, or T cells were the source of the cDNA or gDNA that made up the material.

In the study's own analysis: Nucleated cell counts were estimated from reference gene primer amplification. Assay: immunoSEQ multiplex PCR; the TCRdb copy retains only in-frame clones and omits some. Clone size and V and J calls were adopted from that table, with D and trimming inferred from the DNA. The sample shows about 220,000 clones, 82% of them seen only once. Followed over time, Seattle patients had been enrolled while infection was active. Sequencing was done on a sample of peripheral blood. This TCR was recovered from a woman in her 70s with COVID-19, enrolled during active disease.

The CDR3 loop is CASSWRLAGGYNEQFF. The CDR3 region has the DNA TGTGCCAGCAGCTGGAGGCTAGCGGGAGGGTACAATGAGCAGTTCTTC. This rearrangement joins TRBV5-6 to TRBJ2-1, with 12 positions matching TRBD2. With V trimmed by 3 bases and J by 4 bases, 5 bases remained unmatched. The CDR3 runs to 16 residues. Germline V gene data show CDR1 as SGHDT and CDR2 as YYEEEE.